The 28 T cell receptor beta chains presented below share a single source sample, sequenced in a study of CD8 T cells in ankylosing spondylitis. Via MiXCR, TCRdb re-called the 5' RACE reads, giving one row per CDR3 protein. Seen here are 150,000 to 200,000 distinct CDR3 sequences, 13% observed once, and the top ten hold 9.5% to 12%. The sequenced sample was blood, either unsorted or a sorted T cell fraction (not recorded which). These TCRs come from a female donor with ankylosing spondylitis or in good health (not recorded which).

This clonotype has a handful of counts. The rearrangement links TRBV20-1 to TRBJ2-2; D is perhaps TRBD1 or TRBD2 (5 bases each). The V end lost 5 bases, the J end lost 5 bases, and 9 bases lay between the germline ends. Germline-derived CDR1 and CDR2 are DFQATT and SNEGSKA (reference sequence). This CDR3 comprises 12 residues. The CDR3 sequence: CSAGGITGELFF. Here the CDR3 DNA reads TGCAGTGCTGGGGGTATTACCGGGGAGCTGTTTTTT.

This clonotype has more than one count but fewer than ten. The rearrangement links TRBV4-1 to TRBJ1-6, with D possibly being TRBD1 (5 bases). Trimming took 1 base from V and 5 from J, leaving 6 bases between them. CDR3 length: 14 residues. The germline gives CDR1 MGHRA, CDR2 YSYEKL. In nucleotides, the CDR3 is TGCGCCAGCAGCCAAGTCAGGGATAATTCACCCCTCCACTTT. Protein: CASSQVRDNSPLHF.

In its sample, this clonotype was seen many times. The rearrangement links TRBV28 to TRBJ2-3; D gene ambiguous. CDR1 is MDHEN and CDR2 is SYDVKM in the germline V gene. Trimming took 6 bases from V and 0 from J, leaving 7 bases between them. The CDR3 is 13 amino acids. The CDR3 protein is CASSLPSTDTQYF. The DNA of the CDR3 is TGTGCCAGCAGCCTCCCGAGCACAGATACGCAGTATTTT.

In its sample, this clonotype was seen a few times. At one of its ends the junction is not consistent with the germline gene, which may arise from a read error. The V and J genes are TRBV7-7 and TRBJ2-2; 8 bases are shared with TRBD1. The CDR3 is 14 residues long. In germline, CDR1 is SSHAT, CDR2 FNYEAQ (reference sequence). CDR3 loop: CASSSGTGPGELFF. The DNA of the CDR3 is TGTGCTAGCAGCTCCGGGACAGGACCTGGGGAGCTGTTTTTT.

This clonotype has just a few counts. The rearrangement joins TRBV7-2 to TRBJ2-7; 9 positions agree with TRBD1. Germline CDR1 reads SGHTA; CDR2 reads FQGNSA. Trimming removed 5 bases from V and 2 bases from J; junction bases left unmatched: 4. The CDR3 sequence is 14 residues long. The CDR3 DNA is TGTGCCAGCAGCCCTGGACAGGGGCCCTACGAGCAGTACTTC. Its protein product is CASSPGQGPYEQYF. Looking up the rest from reference TRBV7-2 and TRBJ2-7 gives the full variable domain: GAGVSQSPSNKVTEKGKDVELRCDPISGHTALYWYRQSLGQGLEFLIYFQGNSAPDKSGLPSDRFSAERTGGSVSTLTIQRTQQEDSAVYLCASSPGQGPYEQYFGPGTRLTVT.

The rearrangement joins TRBV29-1 to TRBJ2-7; 7 nucleotides match TRBD2. Germline V gene lookup returns CDR1 SQVTM and CDR2 ANQGSEA. This CDR3 is 18 amino acids long. J lost 1 base, V lost 1 base, and 16 bases had no gene match. CDR3 coding DNA: TGCAGCGTTGAAGTCAAGGCTCCCCTGCGGGAGCCATCCTACGAGCAGTACTTC. This gives the protein CSVEVKAPLREPSYEQYF.

This clonotype was counted between two and nine times. One end of the junction fails to match germline, which may point to a read error. The chain links TRBV3-1 to TRBJ1-1, with D unresolved. Germline lookup yields CDR1 LGHDT and CDR2 YNNKEL (reference sequence). The CDR3 extends over 13 amino acids. CDR3 protein: CASSQTEYIFLEF. For the CDR3, the DNA is TGTGCCAGCAGCCAAACAGAATACATATTCCTAGAATTT.

Remarks on this clonotype: A read error may produce the germline difference seen at one junction end. The J gene is TRBJ1-2, the V gene TRBV5-5; the D is unclear. Germline V lookup: CDR1 SGHKS, CDR2 YYEKEE (reference sequence). CDR3 size: 13 residues. CDR3 protein: CAGSLVGRYGYTF. The CDR3 DNA sequence: TGTGCCGGCAGCTTGGTGGGGAGGTATGGCTACACCTTC. Supplemented by reference TRBV5-5 and TRBJ1-2, the full variable domain reads DAGVTQSPTHLIKTRGQQVTLRCSPISGHKSVSWYQQVLGQGPQFIFQYYEKEERGRGNFPDRFSARQFPNYSSELNVNALLLGDSALYLCAGSLVGRYGYTFGSGTRLTVV.

Many counts were recorded for this clonotype. The rearrangement links TRBV19 to TRBJ2-3, with TRBD1 identical over 8 bases. Per the germline V gene, CDR1 is LNHDA and CDR2 is SQIVND (reference sequence). This CDR3 is built from 15 residues. V gave up 7 bases and J gave up 1 base; unmatched junction bases: 7. CDR3 DNA: TGTGCCAGTACCCAGACAGGGGCTGGCACAGATACGCAGTATTTT. Protein product: CASTQTGAGTDTQYF.

This clonotype has just a few counts. This chain connects TRBV12-3 or TRBV12-4 to TRBJ2-5; D remains ambiguous. V lost 6 bases to trimming and J lost 4 bases, with 9 bases between them. The CDR3 sequence is 12 residues long. For the CDR3, the DNA is TGTGCCAGCAGCCGACATGGAGAGACCCAGTACTTC. It codes for CASSRHGETQYF.

This clonotype showed up many times. The J gene is TRBJ2-2, the V gene TRBV11-2; 8 bases match TRBD2. CDR1 is SGHAT and CDR2 is FQNNGV in the germline V gene. Trimming cost V 3 bases and J 8 bases; bases outside gene matches: 17. This CDR3 is 18 amino acids long. In DNA, the CDR3 is TGTGCCAGCAGCTTTATGCCTAGCGGGCGGACCCATTGGGGGGAGCTGTTTTTT. It codes for CASSFMPSGRTHWGELFF.

This clonotype was counted many times. The genes are TRBV7-3 and TRBJ2-3, with 11 bases identical to TRBD2. This CDR3 is built from 16 residues. J was trimmed by 3 bases and V by 4 bases; bases with no gene match: 6. Germline V lookup: CDR1 SGHTA, CDR2 FQGTGA. The CDR3 sequence: CASSSHGTSGTDTQYF. The DNA for the CDR3 is TGTGCCAGCAGCTCCCACGGGACTAGCGGTACAGATACGCAGTATTTT.

This clonotype was picked up many times. The chain employs TRBV6-5 and TRBJ2-1, with D uncertain. The CDR3 totals 14 residues. Trimming removed 3 bases at V and 0 bases at J, with 6 bases between. Germline assignment: CDR1 MNHEY and CDR2 SVGAGI. This chain's CDR3 is CASSYLSSYNEQFF. Here the CDR3 DNA reads TGTGCCAGCAGTTATTTGAGCTCCTACAATGAGCAGTTCTTC.

This clonotype was counted between two and nine times. V gene TRBV20-1 combines with J gene TRBJ2-3; no reliable D call. Trimming stripped 2 bases from V and 0 bases from J, with 6 bases between. Germline V CDR1 and CDR2: DFQATT, SNEGSKA (reference sequence). The CDR3 covers 13 residues. CDR3 coding DNA: TGCAGTGCTAGATTCGGGAGCACAGATACGCAGTATTTT. Its translation is CSARFGSTDTQYF.

This clonotype occurred a few times. The chain joins TRBV6-2 or TRBV6-3 to TRBJ2-7, with TRBD2 matching over 8 bases. With 7 bases clipped from V and 6 bases from J, the junction kept 17 bases outside the gene matches. This CDR3 is built from 16 residues. Germline values: CDR1 MNHEY, CDR2 SVGEGT. In DNA, the CDR3 is TGTGCCAGCAACGAAGCCTTAGCGGGAACGGGGCGCGAGCAGTACTTC. Translation gives CASNEALAGTGREQYF.

Ten or more counts support this clonotype. J is TRBJ2-7 and V is TRBV9; D unresolved. CDR1 and CDR2 (germline): SGDLS, YYNGEE. The germline V and J ends were trimmed by 0 bases and 2 bases, with 9 bases remaining between them. The CDR3 loop spans 14 amino acids. CDR3 in amino acids: CASSVGSTAYEQYF. In nucleotides, the CDR3 is TGTGCCAGCAGCGTAGGATCGACGGCCTACGAGCAGTACTTC.

This clonotype was seen more than once but under ten times. The V and J genes are TRBV9 and TRBJ2-7; D not resolved. The CDR3 consists of 13 residues. With 0 bases removed from V and 7 bases from J, the gap between germline ends came to 11 bases. Germline CDR1 reads SGDLS; CDR2 reads YYNGEE. This chain's CDR3 is CASSVDELREQYF. CDR3 nucleotide sequence: TGTGCCAGCAGCGTAGACGAACTAAGAGAGCAGTACTTC.

In this sample, this clonotype turned up a few times. This chain joins TRBV20-1 and TRBJ2-1; TRBD2 matches at 7 bases. The CDR3 has 15 amino acids. V lost 7 bases to trimming and J lost 4 bases; unmatched junction nucleotides: 13. The germline gives CDR1 DFQATT, CDR2 SNEGSKA (reference sequence). DNA for the CDR3: TGCAGTGTTATACCCGGGACTACTCGTTACAATGAGCAGTTCTTC. Translated, it gives CSVIPGTTRYNEQFF.

The chain employs TRBV28 and TRBJ2-7; TRBD1 is a possible D gene (5 bases). Germline CDR1 reads MDHEN; CDR2 reads SYDVKM. The CDR3 loop spans 14 amino acids. V was shortened by 3 bases and J by 0 bases, with 9 bases between the two germline ends. The CDR3 spells CASSFARASYEQYF. The CDR3 nucleotides read TGTGCCAGCAGTTTTGCCAGGGCCTCCTACGAGCAGTACTTC.

This clonotype was picked up many times. This chain joins TRBV7-9 and TRBJ1-2, with D unclear. CDR1 and CDR2 (germline): SEHNR, FQNEAQ (reference sequence). Trimming took 3 bases from V and 8 from J, leaving 10 bases between them. The CDR3 extends over 12 amino acids. CDR3 sequence reads: CASSFPSVGYTF. CDR3 nucleotide sequence: TGTGCCAGCAGCTTCCCCTCGGTCGGCTACACCTTC. Filled out from reference TRBV7-9 and TRBJ1-2, the complete variable domain reads DTGVSQNPRHKITKRGQNVTFRCDPISEHNRLYWYRQTLGQGPEFLTYFQNEAQLEKSRLLSDRFSAERPKGSFSTLEIQRTEQGDSAMYLCASSFPSVGYTFGSGTRLTVV.

This clonotype was found many times. The gene calls are TRBV6-5 and TRBJ1-4, with 9 bases fitting TRBD1. CDR1 MNHEY and CDR2 SVGAGI come from the germline V gene. There are 19 residues in the CDR3. J lost 7 bases, V lost 3 bases, and 18 bases had no gene match. In nucleotides, the CDR3 is TGTGCCAGCAGTTATTGGTTGCGGGACAGGGAAGGTCAAAGTGAAAAACTGTTTTTT. This gives the protein CASSYWLRDREGQSEKLFF.

This clonotype has only a few counts. The chain recombines TRBV7-9 with TRBJ2-7; 8 bases fit TRBD2. CDR1 SEHNR and CDR2 FQNEAQ come from the germline V gene (reference sequence). The CDR3 covers 15 residues. Trimming cost V 3 bases and J 5 bases; bases outside gene matches: 9. The CDR3 coding sequence is TGTGCCAGCAGCTTTGGGGTAGCGGGACCCCACGAGCAGTACTTC. Encoded protein: CASSFGVAGPHEQYF.

The gene calls are TRBV30 and TRBJ1-2, with D possibly TRBD1 on 6 matching bases. Looked up from germline, CDR1 is GTSNPN and CDR2 is SVGIG (reference sequence). CDR3 size: 14 residues. V lost 0 bases and J lost 2, with 10 bases in between. In nucleotides, the CDR3 is TGTGCCTGGAGTGTGGACAGCGAGAACTATGGCTACACCTTC. Its translation is CAWSVDSENYGYTF.

This clonotype was detected only a few times. The chain links TRBV6-1 to TRBJ1-1; tentatively, D is TRBD1 (5 bases). Germline loops: CDR1 MNHNS, CDR2 SASEGT. CDR3 size: 13 residues. V dropped 7 bases and J dropped 4 bases, with 13 bases sitting between them. As DNA, the CDR3 is TGTGCCAGCACCCCGGGGGGGTTCACTGAAGCTTTCTTT. Encoded protein: CASTPGGFTEAFF.

As regards this clonotype: A read error may be the cause here, since a much bigger clone is one base away. The rearrangement links TRBV7-2 to TRBJ2-1, with 7 bases that match TRBD1. Germline V lookup: CDR1 SGHTA, CDR2 FQGNSA. The CDR3 contains 15 residues. CDR3: CASSPQGESYNELFF. The CDR3, as DNA: TGTGCCAGCAGTCCCCAGGGGGAGTCCTACAATGAGCTGTTCTTC.

This clonotype occurred a few times. This chain links TRBV7-2 with TRBJ1-4; no clear D gene. V was shortened by 5 bases and J by 6 bases, with 10 bases between the two germline ends. Germline V CDR1 and CDR2: SGHTA, FQGNSA. This CDR3 has 13 residues. DNA for the CDR3: TGTGCCAGCAGCGATTATCTAGATGAAAAACTGTTTTTT. This encodes CASSDYLDEKLFF. Full variable domain (missing parts from reference TRBV7-2 and TRBJ1-4): GAGVSQSPSNKVTEKGKDVELRCDPISGHTALYWYRQSLGQGLEFLIYFQGNSAPDKSGLPSDRFSAERTGGSVSTLTIQRTQQEDSAVYLCASSDYLDEKLFFGSGTQLSVL.

This clonotype was observed a single time. This may stem from a read error, because a much larger clone lies one nucleotide away. The chain combines TRBV6-2 or TRBV6-3 with TRBJ1-1, with D uncertain. V lost 5 bases and J lost 5, with 18 bases in between. Germline CDR1 and CDR2: MNHEY and SVGEGT. The CDR3 length is 15 residues. CDR3 protein: CASSPLRTLRTEAFF. The CDR3 DNA reads as TGTGCCAGCAGTCCCCTAAGGACCCTGAGGACTGAAGCTTTCTTT.

A remark on this clonotype: A much bigger clone sits one base away, suggesting this may be a read error. This chain uses TRBV6-1 with TRBJ1-2, with 7 bases that match TRBD1. The length of the CDR3 is 15 residues. The germline V gene has CDR1 MNHNS and CDR2 SASEGT. CDR3 in amino acids: CAGRIRQGANYGYTF. CDR3 bases: TGTGCCGGCAGAATAAGACAGGGAGCTAACTATGGCTACACCTTC.